This T cell receptor beta chain is from a study of blood T cell repertoires in COVID-19. The wider study: COVID-19 samples collected from the United States, Italy and Spain covered acute and convalescent phases. Nucleic acid was either cDNA or gDNA, and it came from T cells, B-cell-depleted T cells, or PBMCs.

Original analysis: Reference gene primer amplification yielded estimated nucleated cell counts. Repertoires were generated with immunoSEQ multiplex PCR, while TCRdb's copy carries only in-frame clones and drops some. V and J calls and clone size are copied from that table; D and trimming were computed from the DNA. The repertoire has approximately 110,000 clones, 85% of them found once; the top ten carry around 4.5%. The junction had 3 bases not matched to a gene; V was cut back by 0 bases and J by 6 bases. The CDR3 runs 14 residues. The germline V gene encodes CDR1 SGHRS and CDR2 YFSETQ. Input material: peripheral blood. This TCR was sampled from a man between 50 and 59 years old with acute or convalescent COVID-19. The chain has TRBV5-1 and TRBJ1-2, with 9 bases aligning to TRBD1. The CDR3 DNA is TGCGCCAGCAGCTTGGTCGGACAGGGGAATGGCTACACCTTC. It encodes CASSLVGQGNGYTF.